The 18 T cell receptor beta chains below all came from one sample that was sequenced in a study of T-cell reconstitution after alpha-beta-depleted transplantation in children. Preparing the TCRbeta library involved the use of unique molecular identifiers. TCRdb used MiXCR to reprocess the PCR reads, holding one entry per CDR3 protein. Of approximately 270,000 distinct CDR3 sequences listed, roughly a quarter are singletons. This material consisted of PBMCs, mostly from graft donor cells, taken 360 days after TCRalphabeta/CD19-depleted stem cell transplant. All receptors derive from a female patient aged 2 to 10 who had a stem cell transplant for congenital amegakaryocytic thrombocytopenia, so the T cells may come from the graft donor.

This clonotype was recorded a few times. The chain links TRBV11-2 to TRBJ1-4; D gene uncertain. This CDR3 region has 13 residues. Germline lookup yields CDR1 SGHAT and CDR2 FQNNGV. The V end lost 2 bases, the J end lost 7 bases, and 8 bases lay between the germline ends. CDR3 coding DNA: TGTGCCAGCAGCTTATCAGGTGGTGAAAAACTGTTTTTT. Translation: CASSLSGGEKLFF. The variable domain in full, completed from reference TRBV11-2 and TRBJ1-4, reads EAGVAQSPRYKIIEKRQSVAFWCNPISGHATLYWYQQILGQGPKLLIQFQNNGVVDDSQLPKDRFSAERLKGVDSTLKIQPAKLEDSAVYLCASSLSGGEKLFFGSGTQLSVL.

This CDR3 reads CSARDPWDRGNTEAFF. The CDR3 DNA reads as TGCAGTGCTAGGGACCCTTGGGACAGGGGGAACACTGAAGCTTTCTTT. The chain recombines TRBV20-1 with TRBJ1-1; 10 bases map to TRBD1. There are 16 residues in the CDR3. Germline trimming cut 3 bases from V and 1 base from J; bases unmatched to any gene: 8. Germline-derived CDR1 and CDR2 are DFQATT and SNEGSKA (reference sequence).

The gene calls are TRBV6-5 and TRBJ2-5; no reliable D call. Germline lookup yields CDR1 MNHEY and CDR2 SVGAGI. The CDR3 loop spans 13 amino acids. Trimming pared 2 bases from V and 0 bases from J, leaving 4 bases between. Here the CDR3 DNA reads TGTGCCAGCAGTTACGTGTACCAAGAGACCCAGTACTTC. Translated, it gives CASSYVYQETQYF.

In its sample, this clonotype was seen a few times. This chain uses TRBV5-1 with TRBJ2-7; a weak D match, TRBD1 (5 bases). The V and J ends lost 5 bases and 2 bases respectively, with 11 bases between them. Germline V CDR1 and CDR2: SGHRS, YFSETQ. The CDR3 has 13 amino acids. For the CDR3, the DNA is TGCGCCAGCAGACCGGACAAGGCCTACGAGCAGTACTTC. Residues: CASRPDKAYEQYF. Based on the CDR3 plus reference TRBV5-1 and TRBJ2-7, the full variable domain is KAGVTQTPRYLIKTRGQQVTLSCSPISGHRSVSWYQQTPGQGLQFLFEYFSETQRNKGNFPGRFSGRQFSNSRSEMNVSTLELGDSALYLCASRPDKAYEQYFGPGTRLTVT.

V usage is TRBV6-5 and J usage is TRBJ2-7; TRBD2 might be the D (6 bases). The CDR3 extends over 16 amino acids. From germline, CDR1 is MNHEY and CDR2 SVGAGI. V was pared by 0 bases and J by 2 bases, with 14 bases between. CDR3 region: CASSYSNDGGTYEQYF. CDR3 DNA sequence: TGTGCCAGCAGTTACTCGAACGACGGGGGAACCTACGAGCAGTACTTC.

The table lists this clonotype with a few counts. J is TRBJ1-1 and V is TRBV11-3; D unresolved. From germline, CDR1 is SGHNT and CDR2 YENEEA. This CDR3 contains 12 residues. The V and J ends lost 0 bases and 6 bases respectively, with 5 bases between them. Here the CDR3 DNA reads TGTGCCAGCAGCTTAGATGGCGCTGAAGCTTTCTTT. Translation gives CASSLDGAEAFF.

This clonotype was detected once. This rearrangement joins TRBV6-1 to TRBJ1-1, with no clear D. Trimming shortened V by 4 bases and J by 0 bases, and 15 bases separated the two germline ends. The germline V gene encodes CDR1 MNHNS and CDR2 SASEGT. The CDR3 is 16 amino acids. CDR3: CASSGSLAALNTEAFF. The CDR3 DNA sequence: TGTGCCAGCAGTGGTTCTTTGGCAGCGCTGAACACTGAAGCTTTCTTT.

The chain links TRBV6-5 to TRBJ2-7; 7 nucleotides agree with TRBD1. V gave up 4 bases and J gave up 2 bases; unmatched junction bases: 8. Looked up from germline, CDR1 is MNHEY and CDR2 is SVGAGI. The CDR3 runs 15 residues. This CDR3 is CASSSTTGFAYEQYF. CDR3 sequence (DNA): TGTGCCAGCAGTTCTACGACAGGGTTCGCCTACGAGCAGTACTTC.

The table lists this clonotype with a few counts. V is TRBV28 and J is TRBJ2-7; maybe TRBD2 (6 bases). The V and J ends lost 6 bases and 4 bases respectively, with 13 bases between them. CDR3 length equals 13 residues. Germline V gene sequence: CDR1 MDHEN, CDR2 SYDVKM. The CDR3 reads CASSNWDFYEQYF. DNA for the CDR3: TGTGCCAGCAGCAATTGGGACTTTTACGAGCAGTACTTC.

This clonotype has more than one count but fewer than ten. This rearrangement joins TRBV11-2 to TRBJ2-2; D is perhaps TRBD1 (5 bases). CDR1 SGHAT and CDR2 FQNNGV come from the germline V gene. This CDR3 spans 16 amino acids. V lost 5 bases and J 4 bases, leaving 17 bases between the germline ends. CDR3 region: CASSHWGQGGTGELFF. CDR3 in DNA: TGTGCCAGCAGCCATTGGGGCCAGGGTGGCACCGGGGAGCTGTTTTTT.

The chain recombines TRBV4-2 with TRBJ2-6; no clear D gene. Germline CDR1 LGHNA, CDR2 YNFKEQ. The CDR3 contains 17 residues. Deletions cut 0 bases from V and 0 bases from J, with 9 bases between. CDR3 sequence reads: CASSQDRAPSGANVLTF. The CDR3 nucleotides are TGTGCCAGCAGCCAAGATAGGGCCCCCTCTGGGGCCAACGTCCTGACTTTC.

This clonotype occurred a few times. The chain uses TRBV20-1 and TRBJ2-7; D not certain. Trimming stripped 0 bases from V and 2 bases from J, with 2 bases between. Germline V gene sequence: CDR1 DFQATT, CDR2 SNEGSKA (reference sequence). This CDR3 region has 11 residues. In DNA, the CDR3 is TGCAGTGCTAGAGACACCTACGAGCAGTACTTC. Translated, it gives CSARDTYEQYF.

On this clonotype itself: A read error may account for a junction end that differs from germline. This chain links TRBV4-1 with TRBJ1-6, with D perhaps matching TRBD1 (5 bases). CDR3 length: 15 residues. Germline CDR1 is MGHRA and CDR2 is YSYEKL. The CDR3 protein is CASTQESRDNSPLHF. CDR3 DNA sequence: TGCGCCAGCACCCAAGAATCCAGGGATAATTCACCCCTCCACTTT.

J is TRBJ1-4 and V is TRBV5-1; the match to TRBD1 covers 11 bases. The J segment lost 3 bases and the V segment lost 4 bases, leaving 8 bases of the junction unmatched. Germline lookup yields CDR1 SGHRS and CDR2 YFSETQ. The CDR3 consists of 17 residues. The CDR3 region is CASSPSGTGGSNEKLFF. The CDR3 bases are TGCGCCAGCAGCCCATCCGGGACAGGGGGTTCTAATGAAAAACTGTTTTTT.

The chain carries TRBV24-1 and TRBJ2-2, with 7 bases lining up with TRBD2. Germline assignment: CDR1 KGHDR and CDR2 SFDVKD. This CDR3 has 16 residues. The V segment lost 3 bases and the J segment 3 bases; nucleotides outside the gene matches: 6. The CDR3 loop is CATSDPSGGHTGELFF. DNA for the CDR3: TGTGCCACCAGTGATCCTTCGGGGGGACACACCGGGGAGCTGTTTTTT.

This chain links TRBV28 with TRBJ2-7, with TRBD2 as a possible D gene (7 bases). The CDR3 covers 15 residues. Trimming removed 2 bases from V and 1 base from J, with 12 bases in between. CDR1 and CDR2 from the germline V gene are MDHEN and SYDVKM. The CDR3 region is CASSLRGGPSYEQYF. The CDR3 DNA reads as TGTGCCAGCAGTTTAAGGGGGGGGCCGTCCTACGAGCAGTACTTC.

The J gene is TRBJ2-1, the V gene TRBV30; D is unresolved. From germline, CDR1 is GTSNPN and CDR2 SVGIG (reference sequence). V was pared by 0 bases and J by 4 bases, with 16 bases between. CDR3 length: 16 amino acids. The CDR3 DNA reads as TGTGCCTGGAGTGTACGTTCTTATCTGGATTACAATGAGCAGTTCTTC. Protein sequence: CAWSVRSYLDYNEQFF.

The CDR3 here is CASSQVGRSAAGELFF. The CDR3 DNA reads as TGCGCCAGCAGCCAAGTGGGAAGGTCGGCCGCCGGGGAGCTGTTTTTT. The chain is built from TRBV4-1 and TRBJ2-2; D is unclear. Germline V gene data show CDR1 as MGHRA and CDR2 as YSYEKL. The CDR3 has 16 residues. V lost 1 base and J 6 bases, leaving 15 bases between the germline ends.